This entry is about one T cell receptor beta chain. The antigen is not known. Clones were read by immunoSEQ multiplex PCR, and TCRdb kept only the in-frame ones, dropping some. The sample gives about 16,000 clones, 67% of which show up once; over 2.5% is in the top ten. The CDR3 spans 13 residues. Trimming left V 7 bases short and J 5 bases short, with 11 bases between. The V gene's germline CDR1 is SNHLY and CDR2 FYNNEI. This entry belongs to a study of neoadjuvant anti-PD-1 for oral cavity cancer. About the study: Non-progressing patients received a fourth nivolumab dose near day 43, then surgery on days 50-56.

Study results and caveats: Higher pretreatment Treg/Th17 ratios tracked higher pretreatment blood clonality. TCR analyses covered only three patients per response group. After neoadjuvant nivolumab, PBMC T cell clonality was significantly higher in non-responders than responders.

Here the sequenced sample was PBMCs, taken before nivolumab (anti-PD-1) treatment. The genes are TRBV2 and TRBJ1-4; D not resolved. This TCR was sampled from a person between 35 and 79 years old with oral cavity squamous cell carcinoma. CDR3: CASIAELNEKLFF. CDR3 DNA sequence: TGTGCCAGCATTGCCGAACTGAATGAAAAACTGTTTTTT.